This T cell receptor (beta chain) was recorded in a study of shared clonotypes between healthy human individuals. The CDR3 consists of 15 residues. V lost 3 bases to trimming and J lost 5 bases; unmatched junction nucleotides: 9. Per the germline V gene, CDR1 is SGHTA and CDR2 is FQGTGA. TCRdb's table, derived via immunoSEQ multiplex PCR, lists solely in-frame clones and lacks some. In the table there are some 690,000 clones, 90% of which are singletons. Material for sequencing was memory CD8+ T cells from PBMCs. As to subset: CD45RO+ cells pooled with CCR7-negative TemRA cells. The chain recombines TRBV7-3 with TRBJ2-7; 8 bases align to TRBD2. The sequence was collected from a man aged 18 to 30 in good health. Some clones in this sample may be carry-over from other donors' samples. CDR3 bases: TGTGCCAGCAGCTTGTCCGGGAGGGCCAGGGACGAGCAGTACTTC. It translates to CASSLSGRARDEQYF.